The entry below describes one T cell receptor (beta chain). The antigen remains unidentified. A junction end diverges from the germline sequence, so it may reflect a read error. The data stem from a study of tumor-infiltrating lymphocytes in primary liver carcinoma. Study outcomes and limitations: Only about 7-25% of top clones appeared in all five tumor regions. Tumor-blood pairs (like tumor-adjacent pairs) overlapped less than tumor region pairs did.

The CDR3 is 15 amino acids. Germline assignment: CDR1 MNHNS and CDR2 SASEGT. From roughly 500 ng total RNA, TCR beta cDNA was generated with a primer in the constant region. Generation of the TCR beta libraries relied on three nested multiplex PCR rounds using slightly modified ARM-PCR. Running 10 cycles apiece, the first two PCR rounds relied on TRBV1-TRBV30 forward primers together with a C-beta reverse primer. TCRdb re-derived calls from the multiplex PCR reads in MiXCR, one entry per CDR3 protein. This sample yields some 190,000 distinct CDR3 sequences, of which around four fifths are seen a single time; 15% to 20% belongs to the top ten. RNA and DNA were co-extracted from about 20-30 mg of unsorted bulk tissue. At sampling, these chronic HBV carriers had received no treatment. Every tumor sample had over 80% viable tumor cells.

The sample consisted of tumor tissue from primary liver carcinoma. The receptor's source is a man aged 40-50 years with primary liver carcinoma and hepatitis B virus infection. The chain uses TRBV6-1 and TRBJ2-1; maybe TRBD2 (5 bases). The CDR3 sequence is CAGTLERHTYDEQFF. In DNA form, the CDR3 reads TGTGCCGGCACACTGGAGCGGCACACCTACGATGAGCAGTTCTTC.